This T cell receptor (beta chain) derives from a study of OX40 agonist ivuxolimab in advanced cancers. Background on the study: Patients in dose escalation had liver, melanoma, kidney or head and neck cancers.

CDR3 length: 15 residues. Trimming took 3 bases from V and 0 from J, leaving 11 bases between them. CDR1 and CDR2 from the germline V gene are LGHNA and YSLEER. The assay was immunoSEQ multiplex PCR, and TCRdb's table has in-frame clones only and misses some. The sample has 55,000 to 75,000 clones, roughly 87% seen once. This specimen was CD4+ or CD8+ T cells sorted from blood, taken in a trial of the OX40 agonist ivuxolimab. This chain joins TRBV4-3 and TRBJ1-2, with D perhaps TRBD1 (5 bases). The receptor was derived from an adult with an advanced solid tumor such as melanoma, head and neck, liver or kidney cancer. Here the CDR3 DNA reads TGCGCCAGCAGCCAGTCGACAGCAGCTAACTATGGCTACACCTTC. This codes for CASSQSTAANYGYTF.